A single sample is the source of the 21 T cell receptor beta chains below, sequenced in a study of neurological immune-mediated disorders. A single record per CDR3 protein comes from TCRdb applying MiXCR to the 5' RACE reads. The sample records fewer than 65,000 distinct CDR3 sequences, 10% being singletons. Sequencing was done on a sample of PBMCs. The receptor set was obtained from a man between 65 and 80 years old with HTLV-1-associated myelopathy (HAM/TSP).

A remark on this clonotype: Germline is not matched at one junction end, which may reflect a read error. The chain is built from TRBV9 and TRBJ2-5; a possible D gene is TRBD2 (6 bases). There are 12 residues in the CDR3. The germline gives CDR1 SGDLS, CDR2 YYNGEE. Here the CDR3 DNA reads TGTGCCAGCAGCGAACGGGACGGGAGCCCAAAATTC. This codes for CASSERDGSPKF. The variable domain in full, completed from reference TRBV9 and TRBJ2-5, reads DSGVTQTPKHLITATGQRVTLRCSPRSGDLSVYWYQQSLDQGLQFLIQYYNGEERAKGNILERFSAQQFPDLHSELNLSSLELGDSALYFCASSERDGSPKFGPGTRLLVL.

This clonotype has ten or more counts. The chain couples TRBV7-2 to TRBJ2-2; 7 bases map to TRBD1. The CDR3 extends over 16 amino acids. From germline, CDR1 is SGHTA and CDR2 FQGNSA. Trimming cost V 1 base and J 1 base; bases outside gene matches: 3. As DNA, the CDR3 is TGTGCCAGCAGCTTAGGGGGACAGTGGAACACCGGGGAGCTGTTTTTT. This codes for CASSLGGQWNTGELFF.

This clonotype was counted ten times or more. The CDR3 reads CSARDVATNEKLFF. In nucleotides, the CDR3 is TGCAGTGCTAGAGATGTTGCAACTAATGAAAAACTGTTTTTT. This rearrangement joins TRBV20-1 to TRBJ1-4; D remains ambiguous. CDR3 length equals 14 residues. CDR1 and CDR2 (germline): DFQATT, SNEGSKA (reference sequence). The V gene lost 0 bases and the J gene lost 0 bases, with 5 bases spanning the gap.

This clonotype was observed once. A clone one base away is much larger, so this may be a read error. The chain employs TRBV5-1 and TRBJ2-3, with 13 positions matching TRBD2. The CDR3 is made up of 15 amino acids. The germline gives CDR1 SGHRS, CDR2 YFSETQ. The DNA for the CDR3 is TGCGCCAGCAGAGGACTAGCGGGAGACACAGATTCGCAGTATTTT. This sequence encodes CASRGLAGDTDSQYF.

This clonotype was counted many times. The V gene is TRBV9, the J gene TRBJ1-6, with 9 bases fitting TRBD1. CDR1 and CDR2 from the germline V gene are SGDLS and YYNGEE. CDR3 size: 15 residues. Unmatched junction bases numbered 5, after V lost 2 bases and J lost 8 bases. The CDR3 protein is CASSVMDRGDSPLHF. As DNA, the CDR3 is TGTGCCAGCAGCGTCATGGACAGGGGAGATTCACCCCTCCACTTT.

This clonotype came up many times. The CDR3, as DNA: TGTGCCAGCAGCTTAAGCGGGACGGTTTACAATGAGCAGTTCTTC. This encodes CASSLSGTVYNEQFF. The rearrangement joins TRBV7-2 to TRBJ2-1; 7 bases match TRBD2. J was trimmed by 4 bases and V by 2 bases; bases with no gene match: 5. Germline assignment: CDR1 SGHTA and CDR2 FQGNSA. This CDR3 is 15 amino acids long.

This chain links TRBV6-5 with TRBJ2-7; the D gene is possibly TRBD2 (6 bases). The CDR3 has 15 amino acids. V lost 5 bases and J lost 5, with 19 bases in between. Germline V CDR1 and CDR2: MNHEY, SVGAGI. The CDR3 nucleotides are TGTGCCAGCAGTGCTGACGGGATGGGAGGCGACGAGCAGTACTTC. This sequence encodes CASSADGMGGDEQYF.

This chain connects TRBV18 to TRBJ2-1, with 8 bases matching TRBD1. CDR3 length: 16 residues. Germline V lookup: CDR1 KGHSH, CDR2 LQKENI. The V segment lost 1 base and the J segment 7 bases; nucleotides outside the gene matches: 9. CDR3: CASSPQFRTGKNEQFF. In nucleotides, the CDR3 is TGTGCCAGCTCACCACAGTTCAGGACAGGGAAGAATGAGCAGTTCTTC.

This clonotype has a count of ten or more. This chain joins TRBV12-3 or TRBV12-4 and TRBJ2-3; D remains unclear. V lost 5 bases and J lost 2, with 14 bases in between. The CDR3 is made up of 15 amino acids. This chain's CDR3 is CASSPGVLTTDTQYF. For the CDR3, the DNA is TGTGCCAGCAGTCCGGGTGTCTTGACCACAGATACGCAGTATTTT.

The V call is TRBV6-2 or TRBV6-3, the J call TRBJ1-1; 8 bases are a match to TRBD1. This CDR3 is 13 amino acids long. With 6 bases clipped from V and 2 bases from J, the junction kept 2 bases outside the gene matches. Germline values: CDR1 MNHEY, CDR2 SVGEGT. The DNA of the CDR3 is TGTGCCAGCAGGGACAGGGCAAACACTGAAGCTTTCTTT. Translating gives CASRDRANTEAFF.

The rearrangement joins TRBV4-1 to TRBJ2-1; 11 bases agree with TRBD2. From germline, CDR1 is MGHRA and CDR2 YSYEKL. Losses at the gene ends were 1 base for V and 12 bases for J; bases not matched to a gene: 11. CDR3 length: 16 residues. CDR3 sequence (DNA): TGCGCCAGCAGCCAAGGGGCGACTAGCGGGACAGGTTGGCAGTTCTTC. Residues: CASSQGATSGTGWQFF.

This clonotype was counted many times. The chain links TRBV5-1 to TRBJ1-1; TRBD1 is a possible D gene (5 bases). Trimming shortened V by 2 bases and J by 4 bases, and 18 bases separated the two germline ends. The CDR3 extends over 16 amino acids. The germline V gene has CDR1 SGHRS and CDR2 YFSETQ. CDR3 sequence (DNA): TGCGCCAGCAGCTTTTCCCCGGGGAGGGGAGGCACTGAAGCTTTCTTT. It translates to CASSFSPGRGGTEAFF.

This clonotype occurred many times. V usage is TRBV10-3 and J usage is TRBJ1-5, with D hard to call. V was clipped by 2 bases and J by 2 bases, with 7 bases between them. Germline CDR1 reads ENHRY; CDR2 reads SYGVKD. This CDR3 is built from 14 residues. The CDR3 region has the DNA TGTGCCATCAGTGAGGCGGGAGGCAATCAGCCCCAGCATTTT. It codes for CAISEAGGNQPQHF.

This clonotype has ten or more counts. The chain couples TRBV7-8 to TRBJ2-3; D is unresolved. Trimming removed 1 base from V and 4 bases from J, with 18 bases in between. This CDR3 has 17 amino acids. Germline V gives CDR1 SGHVS, CDR2 FQNEAQ. The CDR3 bases are TGTGCCAGCAGCTTAGTATCGTACTCCCGGCTGGCAGATACGCAGTATTTT. This sequence encodes CASSLVSYSRLADTQYF.

The V gene is TRBV5-1, the J gene TRBJ2-1; TRBD1 matches at 9 bases. The CDR3 extends over 14 amino acids. Germline V gene sequence: CDR1 SGHRS, CDR2 YFSETQ. Germline trimming cut 3 bases from V and 6 bases from J; bases unmatched to any gene: 4. DNA of the CDR3: TGCGCCAGCAGCTCCCGGACAGGGGTCAATGAGCAGTTCTTC. This encodes CASSSRTGVNEQFF.

The sample holds a few counts of this clonotype. CDR3 bases: TGTGCCAGCTGTGAAGCGGGATGGACAGATACGCAGTATTTT. As protein: CASCEAGWTDTQYF. The chain employs TRBV6-2 or TRBV6-3 and TRBJ2-3; 7 bases match TRBD2. CDR3 length equals 14 residues. Unmatched junction bases numbered 8, after V lost 8 bases and J lost 3 bases. Germline CDR1 is MNHEY and CDR2 is SVGEGT.

This clonotype was recorded many times. The chain recombines TRBV5-1 with TRBJ2-5, with 8 bases that match TRBD2. CDR3 size: 14 residues. CDR1 SGHRS and CDR2 YFSETQ come from the germline V gene. J gave up 1 base and V 4 bases, and 3 bases lay outside the gene matches. The CDR3 nucleotides read TGCGCCAGCAGCCCGAGCGGGAGCCAAGAGACCCAGTACTTC. Amino acid sequence: CASSPSGSQETQYF.

This clonotype showed up many times. This chain uses TRBV12-3 or TRBV12-4 with TRBJ1-2; no definite D call. The CDR3 sequence is 14 residues long. V lost 3 bases and J 5 bases, leaving 13 bases between the germline ends. The CDR3 region is CASSFYSQSYGYTF. Here the CDR3 DNA reads TGTGCCAGCAGTTTCTACAGCCAGTCATATGGCTACACCTTC.

In regard to this clonotype: It is unclear where the CDR3 begins or ends on the DNA, so no DNA is shown, and the CDR3 is as TCRdb lists it. This rearrangement joins TRBV7-2 to TRBJ2-2. The CDR3 numbers 16 amino acids, ends counted. The germline V gene encodes CDR1 SGHTA and CDR2 FQGNSA. The CDR3: CASSLVVGRTPGSCFF.

This clonotype was recorded many times. The chain couples TRBV6-5 to TRBJ1-1; a weak D match, TRBD1 (5 bases). The germline gives CDR1 MNHEY, CDR2 SVGAGI. CDR3 length equals 13 residues. Trimming shortened V by 4 bases and J by 7 bases, and 13 bases separated the two germline ends. This CDR3 is CASSLIWGDEAFF. CDR3 in DNA: TGTGCCAGCAGTTTAATCTGGGGGGATGAAGCTTTCTTT.

This clonotype was counted ten times or more. V and J are TRBV27 and TRBJ2-6; TRBD2 is a possible D gene (5 bases). The V end was cut by 6 bases, the J end by 0 bases, with 18 bases between. Germline CDR1 MNHEY, CDR2 SMNVEV (reference sequence). The length of the CDR3 is 18 residues. The DNA of the CDR3 is TGTGCCAGCAGCCTAGCATGGAGGATTAGCTCTGGGGCCAACGTCCTGACTTTC. It encodes CASSLAWRISSGANVLTF.